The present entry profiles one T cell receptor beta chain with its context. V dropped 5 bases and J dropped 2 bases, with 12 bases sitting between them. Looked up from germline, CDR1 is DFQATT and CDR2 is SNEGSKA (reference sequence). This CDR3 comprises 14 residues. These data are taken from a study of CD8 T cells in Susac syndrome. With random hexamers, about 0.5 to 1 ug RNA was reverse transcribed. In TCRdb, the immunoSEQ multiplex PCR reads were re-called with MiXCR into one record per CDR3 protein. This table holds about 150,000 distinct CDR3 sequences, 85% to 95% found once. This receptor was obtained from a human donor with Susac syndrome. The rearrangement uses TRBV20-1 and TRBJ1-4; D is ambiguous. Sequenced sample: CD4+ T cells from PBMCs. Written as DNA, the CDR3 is TGCAGTGCTGGGAAGACAACGACTAATGAAAAACTGTTTTTT. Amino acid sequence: CSAGKTTTNEKLFF.